Listed below are T cell receptor beta chains from one sample, sequenced in a study of human versus mouse CDR3 diversity and MHC coevolution. Produced via immunoSEQ multiplex PCR; TCRdb's table is partial and in-frame only. The table shows tens of thousands of clones, with approximately 94% occurring only once. Sequencing was carried out using naive CD4+ T cells from blood. These receptors originate from a person in their sixties or seventies in good health. CDR3s include the opening cysteine and the closing phenylalanine or tryptophan. A D gene is named only where the DNA matches it firmly. Only some rows state a clone size, as once, few, many or a class for expanded clones.

d_call j_call v_call clone_size cdr3_nt cdr3_aa
TRBD2 TRBJ2-2 TRBV7-3 - TGTGCCAGCAGCCTGGGACTAGCGGATGGAACCGGGGAGCTGTTTTTT CASSLGLADGTGELFF
- TRBJ1-1 TRBV5-4 - TGTGCCAGCAGCTTGATAACTATGAACACTGAAGCTTTCTTT CASSLITMNTEAFF
- TRBJ2-7 TRBV6-1 - TGTGCCAGCAGTGGAGGGTTCTCCTACGAGCAGTACTTC CASSGGFSYEQYF
TRBD1 TRBJ2-7 TRBV11-2 - TGTGCCAGCACCCGGACAGGGGGCTCCTACGAGCAGTACTTC CASTRTGGSYEQYF
- TRBJ1-1 TRBV27 - TGTGCCAGCAGTATGACGCCCGGGGGTAACTTTGAAGCTTTCTTT CASSMTPGGNFEAFF
TRBD1 TRBJ1-2 TRBV11-3 - TGTGCCAGCAGCTGGTCAGGGGGCGCTGATGGCTACACCTTC CASSWSGGADGYTF
- TRBJ2-7 TRBV6-6 - TGTGCCAGCGGGCCGGCCCGCTACGAGCAGTACTTC CASGPARYEQYF
TRBD2 TRBJ2-2 TRBV6-5 - TGTGCCAGCAGTTACAACGGAGGGCGGGGGACCGGGGAGCTGTTTTTT CASSYNGGRGTGELFF
- TRBJ1-5 TRBV6-5 - TGTGCCAGCAGGGACCGTAGAGGGGGTCAGCCCCAGCATTTT CASRDRRGGQPQHF
TRBD2 TRBJ2-7 TRBV5-1 - TGCGCCAGCAGCTTCGGTGGCGCGGGAGCAACATACGAGCAGTACTTC CASSFGGAGATYEQYF
TRBD2 TRBJ2-4 TRBV4-1 - TGCGCCAGCAGCCAACTGAGGACTAGCGGTGTGGCCAAGCGGGGTAACATTCAGTACTTC CASSQLRTSGVAKRGNIQYF
- TRBJ2-1 TRBV5-4 - TGTGCCAGCAGCTTGGGGGGTAGCGCGGTCTACAATGAGCAGTTCTTC CASSLGGSAVYNEQFF
TRBD1 TRBJ2-7 TRBV11-3 - TGTGCCAGCAGCAGGGGGCTTCAAAACTACGAGCAGTACTTC CASSRGLQNYEQYF
TRBD1 TRBJ1-3 TRBV18 - TGTGCCAGCTCACCAATAAACCGCTTAGCAGGGGGTCCTGGAAACACCATATATTTT CASSPINRLAGGPGNTIYF
TRBD1 TRBJ1-1 TRBV5-1 - TGCGCCAGCAGTCAACAGGGGGTCGGCACTGAAGCTTTCTTT CASSQQGVGTEAFF
TRBD1 TRBJ2-6 TRBV6-1 - TGTGCCAGCAGTGCCGACAGGGCTGGGGCCAACGTCCTGACTTTC CASSADRAGANVLTF
- TRBJ1-5 TRBV6-1 - TGTGCCAGCAGAAACCCGGGTGGGAATCAGCCCCAGCATTTT CASRNPGGNQPQHF
- TRBJ1-1 TRBV11-2 - TGTGCCAGCAGCTTAGATAGGTTATCGGGGGAAGCTTTCTTT CASSLDRLSGEAFF
TRBD1 TRBJ2-7 TRBV12-5 - TGTGCTAGTGGGCCGGGACAGGGGCCCTACGAGCAGTACTTC CASGPGQGPYEQYF
- TRBJ2-5 TRBV5-1 once TGCGCCAGCAGCTCAGAAGGGGGCCAAGAGACCCAGTACTTC CASSSEGGQETQYF
TRBD1 TRBJ2-7 TRBV6-1 few TGTGCCAGCAGTGCCCAGGGGGCCTACGAGCAGTACTTC CASSAQGAYEQYF
- TRBJ2-7 TRBV30 few TGTGCCTGGAGTGGCGGTGCCTACGAGCAGTACTTC CAWSGGAYEQYF
TRBD1 TRBJ1-1 TRBV9 - TGTGCCAGCAGCGAAAGGGGACAGGGCTACACTGAAGCTTTCTTT CASSERGQGYTEAFF
TRBD1 TRBJ1-3 TRBV7-6 few TGTGCCAGCAGTACAGGGGCCGCTGGAAACACCATATATTTT CASSTGAAGNTIYF
- TRBJ2-5 TRBV11-2 - TGTGCCAGCAGCTTAGGAGCTACGGTCGGAGAGACCCAGTACTTC CASSLGATVGETQYF
- TRBJ1-2 TRBV19 - TGTGCCAGTAGCGATCGACTGGCTAACTATGGCTACACCTTC CASSDRLANYGYTF
- TRBJ2-2 TRBV29-1 - TGCAGCGTTGGGAGTGGGTCGACGGACACCGGGGAGCTGTTTTTT CSVGSGSTDTGELFF
- TRBJ2-1 TRBV19 - TGTGCCAGTAGTATCTGGCTCGGACTGCCGGAAACTTACAATGAGCAGTTCTTC CASSIWLGLPETYNEQFF
TRBD2 TRBJ2-5 TRBV19 - TGTGCCAGTAGTACGTTTAGCGGGAGCGGTATGACCCAGTACTTC CASSTFSGSGMTQYF
- TRBJ2-3 TRBV11-3 - TGTGCCAGCAGCCCACGCTACAGGGAGTCAGATACGCAGTATTTT CASSPRYRESDTQYF
TRBD1 TRBJ1-2 TRBV5-1 - TGCGCCAGCAGCTTGGGAGTCGGACAGGCAAATCCCTATGGCTACACCTTC CASSLGVGQANPYGYTF
- TRBJ1-2 TRBV4-2 - TGTGCCAGCAGCCTTCCAGACATTGGCTACACCTTC CASSLPDIGYTF
- TRBJ1-2 TRBV9 - TGTGCCAGCGGAGGAGCAGGAGCCTATGGCTACACCTTC CASGGAGAYGYTF
TRBD1 TRBJ2-7 TRBV7-9 - TGTGCCTCGCGAGGGGGACAGGGAGTAGACGAGCAGTACTTC CASRGGQGVDEQYF
- TRBJ1-3 TRBV7-9 few TGTGCCAGCAGCCTGCAGGTGTCTGGAAACACCATATATTTT CASSLQVSGNTIYF
- TRBJ1-4 TRBV11-1 - TGTGCCAGCAGCAGCAACGAGGGTGAAAAACTGTTTTTT CASSSNEGEKLFF
TRBD2 TRBJ2-7 TRBV4-1 - TGCGCCAGCAGCCCAAGTCAGTATGTGACTAGCTCCAGGTACGAGCAGTACTTC CASSPSQYVTSSRYEQYF
- TRBJ2-2 TRBV7-3 - TGTGCCAGCAGCCTGCCGCGGGGGAACACCGGGGAGCTGTTTTTT CASSLPRGNTGELFF
TRBD2 TRBJ2-1 TRBV5-1 - TGCGCCAGCAGCTTGGCTAGCGGGAGTTCGGAGCAGTTCTTC CASSLASGSSEQFF
TRBD2 TRBJ2-1 TRBV5-3 - TGTGCCAGAAGCTCCCTATTGCGGGAGGGGACGCTCTACAATGAGCAGTTCTTC CARSSLLREGTLYNEQFF
TRBD2 TRBJ2-1 TRBV25-1 - TGTGCCAGCAGTGCGCCCCCCTCTAGCGGGGTCCATGAGCAGTTCTTC CASSAPPSSGVHEQFF
TRBD1 TRBJ1-1 TRBV6-6 - TGTGCCAGCAGGACTCCGGGACAGGGGGTGAACACTGAAGCTTTCTTT CASRTPGQGVNTEAFF
- TRBJ2-1 TRBV5-5 - TGTGCCAGCAGCATGTACCAGGGAGGAGAGCAGTTCTTC CASSMYQGGEQFF
TRBD2 TRBJ2-7 TRBV5-1 - TGCGCCAGCAGCTTGGGCGGGAGTACATACGAGCAGTACTTC CASSLGGSTYEQYF